Here is one T cell receptor beta chain with its context. This clonotype was detected once. This receptor's antigen is unknown. Per-base qualities were not stored, and no clone one base away is much larger. Donors were roughly 40 systemically healthy Caucasian individuals from Russia aged 6 to 90 years. Approximately 10 milliliters of peripheral blood were collected from each donor into EDTA-treated Vacutainer tubes. Ficoll-Paque density-gradient centrifugation was used to isolate PBMCs, with at least 7 million per sample. Trizol reagent was used to extract total RNA from the PBMCs, yielding at least 5.5 micrograms per sample. For every donor, an aliquot of PBMCs went through flow cytometry to measure the percentages of naive CD45RAhigh/CD27high T cells. The CDR3 covers 16 residues, taking in both the cysteine and the phenylalanine. Only the CDR3 DNA stays, 48 bases, in frame from base 1. Relative to germline, V is missing 3 bases and J is missing 2 bases, with 6 bases of the junction outside any gene match. CDR1 and CDR2 are drawn from the germline V gene: SGHTA, FQGNSA.

These data come from a study of blood T cells in healthy people across ages (dated by TCRdb to the mid-2010s). Describing the broader study: Template switching captured roughly one uniquely barcoded TCR beta cDNA molecule per two T cells in model experiments. Two additional independent replicas of 1 million unique cDNA reads from the same blood draw were analyzed for two donors (one aged 18 to 30 and one aged 80 or older). To track age-related changes in TCR beta repertoire diversity, the study relied on deep sequencing normalized with unique cDNA molecular identifiers. The donors were divided into four age groups: young (average about 16 years), middle-aged (around 37), aged (around 67) and long-lived (roughly 82).

Libraries were made using 5' RACE. The sequencer listed for this sample is Illumina HiSeq 2500. The second PCR ran for about 6 to 11 cycles and used a J-beta primer mix along with a sample-barcoded 5' primer. A unique molecular identifier was introduced onto each TCR beta cDNA molecule by a template-switch 5' adaptor carrying 12 random nucleotides. At least 3 million CDR3-containing paired-end reads were obtained from each sample. The Mint cDNA synthesis kit, primed by a TRBC-specific oligonucleotide, was used to synthesize first-strand cDNA from all RNA. After uracil-DNA glycosylase treatment, a first 18-cycle PCR used universal primers M1SS and BC2_uni_R on all cDNA. In the source study's methods: Each sample was normalized by randomly selecting 1 million high-quality reads, each carrying a distinct molecular identifier. Instead of being binned into consensus sequences, reads with shared molecular identifiers were discarded. CDR3 identification, clonotype clustering and error correction used MiTCR with a Q25 quality threshold and the strictest error-elimination algorithm. Lower-bound total TCR beta diversity was estimated with a nonparametric unseen species model using Euler transformation. TCRdb applied fastp at Q25 and MiXCR to the public reads, then kept only in-frame beta chains. Entries that share a CDR3 protein sequence are merged under the most common genes and DNA. None of the V and J calls come from the authors' own analysis; TCRdb made them. Present in this sample are fewer than 650,000 distinct CDR3 sequences, over 25% of which were seen just once. 3% to 4% of the sample is taken by the ten largest.

Broader findings and caveats from the paper: There was a strong correlation between observed TCR beta diversity and the percentage of naive T cells measured by flow cytometry. Because profiling used bulk unsorted PBMCs, naive and antigen-experienced compartments could not be compared conclusively. The long-lived group showed more naive CD4+ T cells, fewer expanded clones and increased TCR diversity than the aged group, suggesting age selection. As age increased, observed TCR beta diversity per million T cells dropped in a roughly linear way, and a significant reduction was already evident by age about 40. Donor CMV infection status was unknown, potentially confounding age-related changes in expanded clonotypes. Estimates of total diversity based on one million sequenced T cells were regarded as lower bounds and as underestimates.

These same data were also listed under a study on T cells of mothers and their children. The second source states: Nine systemically healthy Caucasian individuals served as donors, namely three mothers together with their six children. cDNA synthesis used all of the extracted RNA, with around 1.6 ug of RNA in each 15 ul reaction. In the second PCR, the M1S primer added sample barcodes and 2-4 random nucleotides. Over 10 million TCR beta CDR3 reads came from each mother, compared with about 3.2 million reads from each child. TCR recombination output is similarly shaped by thymic selection in related and unrelated pairs, with a minor effect exerted by inherited differences. Normalized repertoire overlap was always slightly but never significantly higher in related than unrelated mother-child pairs. No persistent microchimeric T cell clones were found, with a detection sensitivity of 80 to 100 clones per million clonotypes. In the study, deep NGS was used to compare the TCR beta repertoires of mothers and children, and features distinguishing related mother-child pairs from unrelated individuals were sought. The mean age was 40 +/- 4 years for the mothers and roughly 11 +/- 4 years for the children. After adapter ligation was performed with NEBNext reagents, the libraries were sequenced on an Illumina HiSeq 2000 with 100+100 nt paired-end reads. To prevent cross-contamination, the mother and child libraries were prepared a month apart and were sequenced in separate runs. For each donor, somewhere between 500,000 and 2,000,000 distinct TCR beta clonotypes were identified. Naive TCR beta clonotypes were estimated from low-frequency clonotypes matched to each donor's FACS-determined naive share, without sorting.

This TCR was recovered from a boy younger than 10 in good health. Material for sequencing was blood. Recombination joined TRBV7-2 with TRBJ2-5, and 10 junction bases match TRBD1. Here the CDR3 is given as CASSLTGGLGQETQYF. The DNA sequence follows: TGTGCCAGCAGCTTGACAGGGGGCTTGGGACAAGAGACCCAGTACTTC.